Following are 28 T cell receptor beta chains from one sample sequenced in a study of PD-1 blockade in classical Hodgkin lymphoma. Sequenced by immunoSEQ multiplex PCR; TCRdb stores in-frame clones only, minus some. The table includes 11,000 to 15,000 clones, roughly 80% detected once. Described time point: cycle 4 day 1 (C4D1), after more than five weeks of nivolumab. Relapse after autologous stem cell transplantation occurred in every patient, and brentuximab vedotin exposure varied. The sequenced sample was peripheral blood mononuclear cells (PBMCs), obtained before the fourth cycle of nivolumab. The receptor source for this set is a human donor with classical Hodgkin lymphoma.

This clone was found once. This rearrangement joins TRBV6-6 to TRBJ2-7, with 10 bases that match TRBD2. This CDR3 contains 14 residues. V gave up 11 bases and J gave up 1 base; unmatched junction bases: 8. CDR1 is MNHNY and CDR2 is SVGAGI in the germline V gene (reference sequence). CDR3 protein: CAGRGSGGSYEQYF. The CDR3 DNA is TGTGCCGGCCGAGGTAGCGGGGGGTCCTACGAGCAGTACTTC.

The CDR3 here is CASSWGTHQETQYF. DNA for the CDR3: TGTGCCAGCAGCTGGGGGACACACCAAGAGACCCAGTACTTC. The chain employs TRBV7-8 and TRBJ2-5; the D gene is possibly TRBD1 (6 bases). The CDR3 spans 14 residues. V was shortened by 4 bases and J by 0 bases, with 9 bases between the two germline ends. CDR1 is SGHVS and CDR2 is FQNEAQ in the germline V gene.

This clone is a singleton in its sample. The chain couples TRBV4-1 to TRBJ1-6; TRBD1 agrees at 10 bases. J was trimmed by 10 bases and V by 3 bases; bases with no gene match: 3. CDR1 MGHRA and CDR2 YSYEKL come from the germline V gene. The CDR3 spans 14 residues. CDR3 amino acids: CASSQGTGVSPLHF. Written as DNA, the CDR3 is TGCGCCAGCAGCCAGGGGACAGGGGTATCACCCCTCCACTTT.

This clone was detected once. The chain joins TRBV27 to TRBJ2-1; 10 bases match TRBD2. Germline loops: CDR1 MNHEY, CDR2 SMNVEV (reference sequence). This CDR3 spans 18 amino acids. V trimming: 2 bases; J trimming: 2 bases; junction bases outside the gene matches: 9. The CDR3 spells CASSLRLAGAQTYNEQFF. CDR3 nucleotide sequence: TGTGCCAGCAGTTTACGGCTAGCGGGGGCCCAAACCTACAATGAGCAGTTCTTC.

The V call is TRBV28, the J call TRBJ2-3; maybe TRBD2 (6 bases). The ends were cut back, 2 bases at V and 6 bases at J, with 18 bases in the middle. The CDR3 has 16 residues. Germline loops: CDR1 MDHEN, CDR2 SYDVKM. CDR3 DNA sequence: TGTGCCAGCAGTTTACGCGGGACTCCTAACGCCGATACGCAGTATTTT. This sequence encodes CASSLRGTPNADTQYF.

To note about this clone: At one end the junction does not follow the germline gene, possibly because of a read error. The gene calls are TRBV4-2 and TRBJ1-3, with 12 bases fitting TRBD1. The CDR3 covers 18 residues. Germline CDR1 LGHNA, CDR2 YNFKEQ. Here the CDR3 reads CASNQGDRGQFRGNTIYF. The CDR3 DNA reads as TGTGCCAGCAACCAAGGGGACAGGGGGCAGTTTAGGGGAAACACCATATATTTT.

The chain uses TRBV4-2 and TRBJ1-2; no clear D gene. Germline V gene data show CDR1 as LGHNA and CDR2 as YNFKEQ. The CDR3 runs to 17 residues. Trimming left V 0 bases short and J 4 bases short, with 18 bases between. CDR3 loop: CASSQDRRGDRGYGYTF. In nucleotides, the CDR3 is TGTGCCAGCAGCCAAGATCGACGGGGAGACCGGGGCTATGGCTACACCTTC.

The rearrangement uses TRBV18 and TRBJ2-7; D perhaps matches TRBD2 (5 bases). Germline CDR1 is KGHSH and CDR2 is LQKENI. V was cut by 1 base and J by 5 bases, with 12 bases left in between. The CDR3 length is 14 residues. CDR3 loop: CASSPQVSEHEQYF. In DNA form, the CDR3 reads TGTGCCAGCTCACCACAGGTTAGCGAGCACGAGCAGTACTTC.

The rearrangement uses TRBV27 and TRBJ1-2; 9 bases map to TRBD1. CDR3 length equals 14 residues. Germline CDR1 MNHEY, CDR2 SMNVEV (reference sequence). J gave up 3 bases and V 5 bases, and 4 bases lay outside the gene matches. Here the CDR3 reads CASSPQGAYYGYTF. The CDR3 DNA is TGTGCCAGCAGTCCACAGGGGGCCTACTATGGCTACACCTTC.

CDR3 protein: CASRTPGRSPLHF. CDR3 nucleotides: TGTGCCAGTCGAACTCCGGGGAGGTCACCCCTCCACTTT. The chain links TRBV19 to TRBJ1-6; D is undetermined. This CDR3 region has 13 residues. Germline V gene sequence: CDR1 LNHDA, CDR2 SQIVND (reference sequence). Trimming stripped 8 bases from V and 10 bases from J, with 15 bases between.

The chain uses TRBV11-1 and TRBJ1-6; unclear D gene. Germline values: CDR1 SGHAT, CDR2 FQDESV (reference sequence). The CDR3 has 13 residues. V lost 1 base, J lost 9 bases, and 7 bases lay in between. DNA of the CDR3: TGTGCCAGCAGCTTAGAGTCAACTTCACCCCTCCACTTT. It yields the protein CASSLESTSPLHF.

The rearrangement links TRBV2 to TRBJ1-4, with D uncertain. This CDR3 has 15 amino acids. The germline V gene has CDR1 SNHLY and CDR2 FYNNEI. With 5 bases removed from V and 2 bases from J, the gap between germline ends came to 12 bases. The CDR3 spells CASSRIKFTNEKLFF. DNA for the CDR3: TGTGCCAGCAGTAGGATAAAGTTTACTAATGAAAAACTGTTTTTT.

This chain joins TRBV7-9 and TRBJ2-6, with 8 positions matching TRBD1. The J segment lost 2 bases and the V segment lost 4 bases, leaving 13 bases of the junction unmatched. Germline CDR1 SEHNR, CDR2 FQNEAQ (reference sequence). The length of the CDR3 is 19 residues. The DNA for the CDR3 is TGTGCCAGCAGCTCTACCCCCGGACAGGGCAGCACTGGGGCCAACGTCCTGACTTTC. Its translation: CASSSTPGQGSTGANVLTF.

V is TRBV5-5 and J is TRBJ1-2; maybe TRBD1 (5 bases). The germline V gene encodes CDR1 SGHKS and CDR2 YYEKEE (reference sequence). There are 12 residues in the CDR3. V was pared by 4 bases and J by 13 bases, with 17 bases between. As DNA, the CDR3 is TGTGCCAGCAGCAAGACAGATCCCCCCCCCACCTTC. As protein: CASSKTDPPPTF.

This clone was picked up a small number of times. The chain employs TRBV7-3 and TRBJ1-1, with TRBD1 matching 9 bases. Germline CDR1 reads SGHTA; CDR2 reads FQGTGA. After removal of 1 base from V and 4 bases from J, the junction contained 4 bases not matched to a gene. This CDR3 contains 15 residues. In DNA, the CDR3 is TGTGCCAGCAGCTTAAGAGGGGGACAGGGCACTGAAGCTTTCTTT. This codes for CASSLRGGQGTEAFF.

The chain has TRBV4-1 and TRBJ2-2; perhaps TRBD1 as D (7 bases). Trimming took off 0 bases at V and 6 bases at J, with 11 bases between the two ends. The CDR3 is 15 amino acids. Germline CDR1 and CDR2: MGHRA and YSYEKL. The CDR3 nucleotides are TGCGCCAGCAGCCAAGAAGGGGGCGGGGCCGGGGAGCTGTTTTTT. Protein product: CASSQEGGGAGELFF.

There are a few counts of this clone. This chain connects TRBV19 to TRBJ2-7; D is perhaps TRBD1 or TRBD2 (7 bases each). V dropped 5 bases and J dropped 2 bases, with 13 bases sitting between them. The CDR3 extends over 14 amino acids. CDR1 and CDR2 from the germline V gene are LNHDA and SQIVND (reference sequence). The CDR3 loop is CASSPTGRAYEQYF. For the CDR3, the DNA is TGTGCCAGTAGTCCGACAGGGAGGGCCTACGAGCAGTACTTC.

The chain is built from TRBV13 and TRBJ2-2, with D perhaps TRBD1 (6 bases). Trimming shortened V by 0 bases and J by 5 bases, and 10 bases separated the two germline ends. Germline assignment: CDR1 PRHDT and CDR2 FYEKMQ (reference sequence). This CDR3 contains 15 residues. The chain's CDR3 is CASSLGPRGTGELFF. The CDR3 DNA reads as TGTGCCAGCAGCTTAGGCCCTAGGGGGACCGGGGAGCTGTTTTTT.

The CDR3 sequence: CASSFKGGVGGTEAFF. The CDR3 region has the DNA TGCGCCAGCAGCTTTAAGGGGGGGGTTGGGGGCACTGAAGCTTTCTTT. V and J are TRBV4-1 and TRBJ1-1, with D perhaps TRBD1 (6 bases). V lost 5 bases and J 4 bases, leaving 20 bases between the germline ends. This CDR3 spans 16 amino acids. Per the germline V gene, CDR1 is MGHRA and CDR2 is YSYEKL.

This chain joins TRBV23-1 and TRBJ2-3; D remains unclear. TRBV23-1 is an ORF for which the function is uncertain. CDR3 length: 15 residues. V was shortened by 4 bases and J by 0 bases, with 11 bases between the two germline ends. The CDR3 DNA reads TGCGCCAGCAGTCCCGGGCCCTTTAGCACAGATACGCAGTATTTT. Residues: CASSPGPFSTDTQYF.

This clone was seen a single time. The chain employs TRBV23-1 and TRBJ2-7; 7 bases fit TRBD1. TRBV23-1 is marked as an open reading frame, function uncertain. The V and J ends lost 8 bases and 2 bases, in that order; junction bases with no gene match: 9. The CDR3 length is 14 residues. In nucleotides, the CDR3 is TGCGCCAGCGGCGCCGGGACAGAGACCTACGAGCAGTACTTC. Encoded protein: CASGAGTETYEQYF.

The chain couples TRBV6-5 to TRBJ1-3, with a possible D match to TRBD1 (5 bases). Trimming pared 5 bases from V and 2 bases from J, leaving 10 bases between. Looked up from germline, CDR1 is MNHEY and CDR2 is SVGAGI. CDR3 length: 14 amino acids. CDR3 bases: TGTGCCAGCAGTGAATTGGGGGCTGGAAACACCATATATTTT. It translates to CASSELGAGNTIYF.

CDR3 sequence: CASSPSGGPDTQYF. In DNA form, the CDR3 reads TGCGCCAGCAGCCCATCGGGGGGGCCAGATACGCAGTATTTT. The chain employs TRBV4-1 and TRBJ2-3; 8 nucleotides line up with TRBD2. The CDR3 has 14 residues. Per germline, CDR1 MGHRA and CDR2 YSYEKL. The V segment lost 4 bases and the J segment 4 bases; nucleotides outside the gene matches: 4.

The chain carries TRBV27 and TRBJ2-6; D remains unclear. Trimming shortened V by 8 bases and J by 2 bases, and 13 bases separated the two germline ends. The germline gives CDR1 MNHEY, CDR2 SMNVEV (reference sequence). CDR3 size: 15 residues. The CDR3 DNA is TGTGCCAGCGGCTTTACAGTTCCTGGGGCCAACGTCCTGACTTTC. Its translation is CASGFTVPGANVLTF.

V and J are TRBV6-1 and TRBJ2-5, with 12 bases aligning to TRBD2. CDR3 length: 15 residues. Germline-derived CDR1 and CDR2 are MNHNS and SASEGT. J lost 4 bases, V lost 2 bases, and 2 bases had no gene match. The CDR3: CASSELAGGPETQYF. The DNA of the CDR3 is TGTGCCAGCAGTGAACTAGCGGGGGGGCCAGAGACCCAGTACTTC.

The chain employs TRBV27 and TRBJ1-6; the match to TRBD1 covers 9 bases. The CDR3 sequence is 20 residues long. Losses at the gene ends were 6 bases for V and 10 bases for J; bases not matched to a gene: 25. CDR1 is MNHEY, CDR2 SMNVEV, per germline (reference sequence). CDR3: CASSPLRILQGAKWKSPLHF. CDR3 in DNA: TGTGCCAGCAGCCCACTACGGATCCTACAGGGGGCGAAATGGAAATCACCCCTCCACTTT.

CDR3 residues: CASSRGPGELFF. The CDR3 nucleotides are TGTGCCAGCAGCCGGGGGCCCGGGGAGCTGTTTTTT. V usage is TRBV7-2 and J usage is TRBJ2-2; perhaps D is TRBD1 or TRBD2 (6 bases each). CDR3 size: 12 residues. Trimming took off 5 bases at V and 6 bases at J, with 7 bases between the two ends. Germline CDR1 and CDR2: SGHTA and FQGNSA.

V gene TRBV4-2 combines with J gene TRBJ1-5; D is ambiguous. From germline, CDR1 is LGHNA and CDR2 YNFKEQ. The CDR3 length is 12 residues. V was pared by 5 bases and J by 4 bases, with 6 bases between. In DNA, the CDR3 is TGTGCCAGCAGCGAATCTAATCAGCCCCAGCATTTT. Translated, it gives CASSESNQPQHF.